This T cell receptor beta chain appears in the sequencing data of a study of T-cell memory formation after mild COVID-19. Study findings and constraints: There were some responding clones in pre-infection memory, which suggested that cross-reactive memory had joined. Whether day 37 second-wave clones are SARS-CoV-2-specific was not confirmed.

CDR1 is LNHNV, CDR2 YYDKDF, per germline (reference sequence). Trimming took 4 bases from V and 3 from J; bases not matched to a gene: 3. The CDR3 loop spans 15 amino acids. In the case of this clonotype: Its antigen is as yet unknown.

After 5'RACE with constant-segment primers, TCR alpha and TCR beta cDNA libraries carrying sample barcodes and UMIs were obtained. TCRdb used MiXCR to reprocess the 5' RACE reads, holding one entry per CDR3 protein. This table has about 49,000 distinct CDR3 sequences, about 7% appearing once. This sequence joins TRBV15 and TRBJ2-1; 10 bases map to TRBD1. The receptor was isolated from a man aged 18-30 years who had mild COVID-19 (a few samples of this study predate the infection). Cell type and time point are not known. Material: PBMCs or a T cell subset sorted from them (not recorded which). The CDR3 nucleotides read TGTGCCACCAGCACCCGGGACAGGGGCTACAATGAGCAGTTCTTC. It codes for CATSTRDRGYNEQFF.